The 15 T cell receptor beta chains below were found in one sample sequenced in a study of identical twins. TCRdb passed the 5' RACE reads through MiXCR, listing each CDR3 protein once. The repertoire holds approximately 220,000 distinct CDR3 sequences, roughly a tenth seen once, with 5% to 5.5% in the top ten. Sequences were obtained from memory (CD45RO+) T cells sorted from blood. The source is a young woman in good health.

As concerns this clonotype: This may be a read error: a much more frequent sequence differs by one nucleotide. This rearrangement joins TRBV5-1 to TRBJ2-5; TRBD1 might be the D (6 bases). This CDR3 has 15 residues. The ends were cut back, 3 bases at V and 3 bases at J, with 15 bases in the middle. Germline loops: CDR1 SGHRS, CDR2 YFSETQ. The CDR3: CASSSETGLEETQYF. The CDR3 nucleotides read TGCGCCAGCAGCTCGGAGACAGGTTTAGAAGAGACCCAGTACTTC.

Comment on this clonotype: Likely a read error: the CDR3 ends without its conserved phenylalanine or tryptophan. The chain uses TRBV2 and TRBJ2-7; D may be TRBD2 (6 bases). Germline CDR1 and CDR2: SNHLY and FYNNEI. V was pared by 3 bases and J by 7 bases, with 10 bases between. The CDR3 contains 12 residues. The CDR3 loop reads CASSDEAGEQYC. The CDR3 coding sequence is TGTGCCAGCAGTGACGAGGCGGGGGAGCAGTACTGC.

The table lists this clonotype with a few counts. This sequence joins TRBV9 and TRBJ2-1; D possibly matches TRBD1 or TRBD2 (6 bases each). Per germline, CDR1 SGDLS and CDR2 YYNGEE. The CDR3 runs to 17 residues. Trimming removed 3 bases at V and 0 bases at J, with 16 bases between. CDR3: CASSGGRGRNSYNEQFF. The CDR3 region has the DNA TGTGCCAGCAGCGGGGGGCGGGGTCGCAACTCCTACAATGAGCAGTTCTTC.

The chain joins TRBV3-1 to TRBJ1-3; D ambiguous. V was trimmed by 4 bases and J by 0 bases, leaving 13 bases between them. The CDR3 spans 16 residues. The V gene's germline CDR1 is LGHDT and CDR2 YNNKEL (reference sequence). CDR3 sequence: CASSPYLRVSGNTIYF. The CDR3 bases are TGTGCCAGCAGCCCCTATCTAAGGGTCTCTGGAAACACCATATATTTT.

Ten or more counts support this clonotype. The chain couples TRBV29-1 to TRBJ1-1; no reliable D call. CDR1 is SQVTM, CDR2 ANQGSEA, per germline. The CDR3 sequence is 14 residues long. V was cut by 4 bases and J by 1 base, with 13 bases left in between. The CDR3 loop reads CSVGTALGNTEAFF. The CDR3 DNA is TGCAGCGTTGGGACGGCGTTAGGGAACACTGAAGCTTTCTTT. The complete variable domain, with remaining parts taken from reference TRBV29-1 and TRBJ1-1, reads SAVISQKPSRDICQRGTSLTIQCQVDSQVTMMFWYRQQPGQSLTLIATANQGSEATYESGFVIDKFPISRPNLTFSTLTVSNMSPEDSSIYLCSVGTALGNTEAFFGQGTRLTVV.

This clonotype was found many times. The chain has TRBV9 and TRBJ2-7, with a possible D match to TRBD2 (6 bases). Trimming shortened V by 4 bases and J by 2 bases, and 13 bases separated the two germline ends. CDR1 is SGDLS, CDR2 YYNGEE, per germline. This CDR3 comprises 14 residues. CDR3 protein: CASSSSSGAYEQYF. The CDR3 coding sequence is TGTGCCAGCAGCTCCTCTTCGGGGGCCTACGAGCAGTACTTC.

The genes are TRBV14 and TRBJ2-2; 10 bases map to TRBD2. This CDR3 is 17 amino acids long. The ends lost 3 bases at V and 6 bases at J; junction bases unmatched: 10. Germline V lookup: CDR1 SGHDN, CDR2 FVKESK. The CDR3 loop is CASSHKVSGRLPGELFF. The CDR3 bases are TGTGCCAGCAGCCATAAAGTTAGCGGGAGGTTGCCCGGGGAGCTGTTTTTT.

This clonotype was observed a handful of times. This chain links TRBV5-4 with TRBJ2-5; no clear D. V was trimmed by 1 base and J by 4 bases, leaving 5 bases between them. The germline V gene has CDR1 SGHNT and CDR2 YYREEE (reference sequence). The CDR3 is 12 amino acids. The CDR3 loop reads CASSLMGETQYF. The CDR3 DNA reads TGTGCCAGCAGCTTGATGGGAGAGACCCAGTACTTC.

CDR3 in amino acids: CASSLFAGGSELFF. The DNA for the CDR3 is TGTGCCAGCAGCTTATTCGCCGGGGGATCGGAGCTGTTTTTT. The V gene is TRBV11-3, the J gene TRBJ2-2; a weak D match, TRBD2 (6 bases). Germline lookup yields CDR1 SGHNT and CDR2 YENEEA. V lost 2 bases, J lost 10 bases, and 14 bases lay in between. The length of the CDR3 is 14 residues.

This clonotype was observed many times. The chain joins TRBV7-9 to TRBJ2-5; D remains unclear. The CDR3 runs to 13 residues. CDR1 is SEHNR and CDR2 is FQNEAQ in the germline V gene (reference sequence). V was trimmed by 3 bases and J by 5 bases, leaving 10 bases between them. CDR3 DNA sequence: TGTGCCAGCAGCTTGTACGAATATGAGACCCAGTACTTC. Translated, it gives CASSLYEYETQYF.

V and J are TRBV18 and TRBJ1-1; D unclear. The germline V and J ends were trimmed by 3 bases and 10 bases, with 12 bases remaining between them. This CDR3 is built from 12 residues. Germline CDR1 and CDR2: KGHSH and LQKENI. CDR3 residues: CASSPENRGAFF. In DNA form, the CDR3 reads TGTGCCAGCTCACCGGAGAACCGTGGAGCTTTCTTT.

This clonotype occurred a few times. The chain employs TRBV30 and TRBJ2-7, with a possible D match to TRBD2 (6 bases). The CDR3 sequence is 14 residues long. The V gene lost 1 base and the J gene lost 0 bases, with 10 bases spanning the gap. Germline V gene sequence: CDR1 GTSNPN, CDR2 SVGIG (reference sequence). Here the CDR3 reads CAWSEGLPSYEQYF. The CDR3, as DNA: TGTGCCTGGAGTGAGGGACTGCCCTCCTACGAGCAGTACTTC.

In its sample, this clonotype was seen many times. V and J are TRBV11-2 and TRBJ2-3; D might be TRBD1 or TRBD2, each matching 5 bases. Trimming pared 2 bases from V and 2 bases from J, leaving 11 bases between. Germline CDR1 is SGHAT and CDR2 is FQNNGV. This CDR3 contains 15 residues. The chain's CDR3 is CASSLTGPDTDTQYF. CDR3 coding DNA: TGTGCCAGCAGCTTAACGGGGCCCGACACAGATACGCAGTATTTT.

This clonotype was seen at least ten times. The chain links TRBV2 to TRBJ2-4; the D is unclear. The V end lost 4 bases, the J end lost 0 bases, and 10 bases lay between the germline ends. Germline CDR1 and CDR2: SNHLY and FYNNEI. This CDR3 is 15 amino acids long. Here the CDR3 reads CASSARLLAKNIQYF. The DNA of the CDR3 is TGTGCCAGCAGTGCCCGTCTCCTAGCCAAAAACATTCAGTACTTC.

This chain uses TRBV29-1 with TRBJ1-1, with 8 bases identical to TRBD1. With V trimmed by 7 bases and J by 3 bases, 10 bases remained unmatched. Germline V CDR1 and CDR2: SQVTM, ANQGSEA. The CDR3 length is 14 residues. DNA of the CDR3: TGCAGCGCCGACAGGGGCATAAGGGACACTGAAGCTTTCTTT. Translation: CSADRGIRDTEAFF. Filled out from reference TRBV29-1 and TRBJ1-1, the complete variable domain reads SAVISQKPSRDICQRGTSLTIQCQVDSQVTMMFWYRQQPGQSLTLIATANQGSEATYESGFVIDKFPISRPNLTFSTLTVSNMSPEDSSIYLCSADRGIRDTEAFFGQGTRLTVV.